These T cell receptor beta chains were read from a single sample in a study of cytomegalovirus exposure and HLA in healthy donors. Generated by immunoSEQ multiplex PCR, the TCRdb table keeps only in-frame clones and is missing some. The repertoire holds approximately 190,000 clones, with 65% to 85% as singletons. The sequencing input was PBMCs. Every receptor here comes from a woman younger than 45 in good health and CMV-seropositive. The CDR3 runs from the conserved cysteine through the conserved F or W. D genes are given only for firm matches. Rows may omit the clone size; those that give it use once, few, many or a size class.

V	size	J	D	DNA	CDR3
TRBV7-9	NA	TRBJ2-5	NA	TGTGCCAGCAGCCTCGCCTTTTCAGGCCTAGAGACCCAGTACTTC	CASSLAFSGLETQYF
TRBV11-2	NA	TRBJ2-3	TRBD2	TGTGCCAGCAGCGCAACTAGCGGGGGGGCATCAGATACGCAGTATTTT	CASSATSGGASDTQYF
TRBV25-1	once	TRBJ2-5	TRBD2	TGTGCCAGCAGTGAAATAACTAGCGGGGCCGAGACCCAGTACTTC	CASSEITSGAETQYF
TRBV2	few	TRBJ2-1	TRBD2	TGTGCCAGCAGTGAGAGACTAGCGGGAGGACGGGATGAGCAGTTCTTC	CASSERLAGGRDEQFF
TRBV10-3	NA	TRBJ2-5	TRBD1	TGTGCCATCAGTGACCGGACAGGGGGCGTAGAGACCCAGTACTTC	CAISDRTGGVETQYF
TRBV28	NA	TRBJ2-1	TRBD2	TGTGCCAGCAGGAGGACTAGCGGGAGCCGCTCCTACAATGAGCAGTTCTTC	CASRRTSGSRSYNEQFF
TRBV7-6	few	TRBJ2-5	TRBD1	TGTGCCAGCAGCCTGGGGACAGGGGTGGGTGAGACCCAGTACTTC	CASSLGTGVGETQYF
TRBV6-5	NA	TRBJ2-7	NA	TGTGCCAGCAGCTCCGGAGAGGTCGAGCAGTACTTC	CASSSGEVEQYF
TRBV13	NA	TRBJ2-3	NA	TGTGCCAGCAACGGTGGGCCGCCGGGGGACACAGATACGCAGTATTTT	CASNGGPPGDTDTQYF
TRBV2	NA	TRBJ1-1	TRBD1	TGTGCCAGCAGTTCCGGGACAGTTAACACTGAAGCTTTCTTT	CASSSGTVNTEAFF
TRBV13	NA	TRBJ2-5	TRBD1	TGTGCCAGCAGCCCCGGACAGGGGCAGGGGACCCAGTACTTC	CASSPGQGQGTQYF
TRBV9	NA	TRBJ1-1	TRBD1	TGTGCCAGCAGCATTTCGACAGGGATGAACACTGAAGCTTTCTTT	CASSISTGMNTEAFF
TRBV7-2	NA	TRBJ2-5	NA	TGTGCCAGCAGCCCTAGATACGGAGGAGAGACCCAGTACTTC	CASSPRYGGETQYF
TRBV5-1	NA	TRBJ2-3	TRBD2	TGCGCCAGCAGCATCCTACGGGGGGGTAGCACAGATACGCAGTATTTT	CASSILRGGSTDTQYF
TRBV4-3	NA	TRBJ2-7	NA	TGCGCCAGCAGCAAATCCAGGGGTGACGAGCAGTACTTC	CASSKSRGDEQYF
TRBV2	NA	TRBJ2-5	NA	TGTGCCAGCTGGACGGGATTAAAACGGACGATTGAGACCCAGTACTTC	CASWTGLKRTIETQYF
TRBV5-6	NA	TRBJ2-7	TRBD1	TGTGCCAGCAGCTGGGACAGGGATCTCTCCTACGAGCAGTACTTC	CASSWDRDLSYEQYF
TRBV13	NA	TRBJ2-7	NA	TGTGCCAGCAGATTCGGGGGAGTCTCCTACGAGCAGTACTTC	CASRFGGVSYEQYF
TRBV11-1	once	TRBJ1-4	TRBD1	TGTGCCAGCAGCCCGCGCGGGACAGTAAATGAAAAACTGTTTTTT	CASSPRGTVNEKLFF
TRBV7-9	NA	TRBJ2-6	NA	TGTGCCAGCAGCCCCCCTCCCGTCCTGACTTTC	CASSPPPVLTF
TRBV19	few	TRBJ2-3	NA	TGTGCCAGTAGTGGGGGACTGGACGCTAGCACAGATACGCAGTATTTT	CASSGGLDASTDTQYF
TRBV7-6	NA	TRBJ2-5	NA	TGTGCCAGCAGCTTAGCTGTAGGGGGACAAGAGACCCAGTACTTC	CASSLAVGGQETQYF
TRBV2	NA	TRBJ2-7	NA	TGTGCCAGCAGTGACAGGGTGAACTCCTACGAGCAGTACTTC	CASSDRVNSYEQYF
TRBV18	NA	TRBJ2-4	TRBD1	TGTGCCAGCTCACCACGGGACAGGGTGGCCAAAAACATTCAGTACTTC	CASSPRDRVAKNIQYF
TRBV7-9	NA	TRBJ1-5	NA	TGTGCCAGCAGCTTACCGGGGCAGCCCCAGCATTTT	CASSLPGQPQHF
TRBV12-5	once	TRBJ2-3	NA	TGTGCTAGTGGCCTAGACGGCAGCACAGATACGCAGTATTTT	CASGLDGSTDTQYF
TRBV15	NA	TRBJ2-1	TRBD1	TGTGCCACCAGCACCGGACAGGGAAGCAATGAGCAGTTCTTC	CATSTGQGSNEQFF
TRBV6-5	NA	TRBJ2-1	NA	TGTGCCAGCAGCCGCGACAATGAGCAGTTCTTC	CASSRDNEQFF
TRBV7-8	few	TRBJ1-5	TRBD1	TGTGCCAGCAGCGTGGGACAGGGGAGGGATCAGCCCCAGCATTTT	CASSVGQGRDQPQHF
TRBV10-3	NA	TRBJ1-1	TRBD1	TGTGCCATCAGGCAGACAGGGGAGAACACTGAAGCTTTCTTT	CAIRQTGENTEAFF
TRBV27	few	TRBJ2-7	NA	TGTGCCAGCAGTTTATACAGGGGGGGGCACGAGCAGTACTTC	CASSLYRGGHEQYF
TRBV7-9	NA	TRBJ2-3	TRBD1	TGTGCCAGCGGACAGGGGAGCACAGATACGCAGTATTTT	CASGQGSTDTQYF
TRBV6-5	once	TRBJ2-7	NA	TGTGCCAGCAGCCCCCCCGACACTCCAATCTACGAGCAGTACTTC	CASSPPDTPIYEQYF